Below, 22 T cell receptor beta chains from the same sample are listed, as sequenced in a study of blood T cell repertoires in COVID-19. The method was immunoSEQ multiplex PCR; TCRdb's version includes in-frame clones alone and lacks a portion of them. The table records roughly 400,000 clones, more than 85% of them present only once. Source material: PBMCs or T cells enriched from blood (not recorded which). Every receptor here comes from a woman aged 40 to 50 who had been exposed to COVID-19.

This clone was seen just once. CDR3 sequence reads: CASTRKNQAGELFF. The CDR3 nucleotides are TGTGCCAGCACTAGAAAGAATCAGGCCGGGGAGCTGTTTTTT. This rearrangement joins TRBV18 to TRBJ2-2; D is perhaps TRBD2 (5 bases). The CDR3 extends over 14 amino acids. Looked up from germline, CDR1 is KGHSH and CDR2 is LQKENI. V lost 8 bases and J 6 bases, leaving 16 bases between the germline ends.

The V gene is TRBV9, the J gene TRBJ2-5, with 9 bases lining up with TRBD2. CDR1 SGDLS and CDR2 YYNGEE come from the germline V gene. The CDR3 is 16 amino acids. Germline trimming cut 0 bases from V and 5 bases from J; bases unmatched to any gene: 8. CDR3 amino acids: CASSVAPLAGEETQYF. The CDR3 DNA is TGTGCCAGCAGCGTAGCCCCCTTAGCGGGAGAGGAGACCCAGTACTTC.

The chain recombines TRBV30 with TRBJ1-4; possible D gene TRBD1, 6 bases. There are 15 residues in the CDR3. CDR1 and CDR2 (germline): GTSNPN, SVGIG (reference sequence). Trimming stripped 2 bases from V and 8 bases from J, with 18 bases between. As DNA, the CDR3 is TGTGCCTGGAGTAAAGTGGGGGGGCGCGGGGAAAAACTGTTTTTT. This sequence encodes CAWSKVGGRGEKLFF. Using reference TRBV30 and TRBJ1-4 for the parts outside the CDR3, the full variable domain is SQTIHQWPATLVQPVGSPLSLECTVEGTSNPNLYWYRQAAGRGLQLLFYSVGIGQISSEVPQNLSASRPQDRQFILSSKKLLLSDSGFYLCAWSKVGGRGEKLFFGSGTQLSVL.

V is TRBV5-1 and J is TRBJ2-1; 13 bases fit TRBD2. Germline V lookup: CDR1 SGHRS, CDR2 YFSETQ. The trim removed 4 bases at V and 7 bases at J, leaving 8 bases unmatched. This CDR3 is 16 amino acids long. The DNA of the CDR3 is TGCGCCAGCAGCAGAAAACTAGCGGGGGGGCTAAATGAGCAGTTCTTC. Translating it yields CASSRKLAGGLNEQFF.

The J gene is TRBJ1-1, the V gene TRBV7-3; D is perhaps TRBD1 (5 bases). Trimming removed 2 bases from V and 6 bases from J, with 10 bases in between. The V gene's germline CDR1 is SGHTA and CDR2 FQGTGA. The CDR3 runs to 13 residues. Here the CDR3 reads CASSLARDSEAFF. The DNA for the CDR3 is TGTGCCAGCAGCTTAGCTCGGGACTCTGAAGCTTTCTTT.

The V and J genes are TRBV18 and TRBJ2-7, with TRBD2 identical over 9 bases. The CDR3 totals 15 residues. Unmatched junction bases numbered 10, after V lost 4 bases and J lost 6 bases. CDR1 is KGHSH, CDR2 LQKENI, per germline. CDR3 loop: CASSHGTSQLREQYF. The CDR3 DNA is TGTGCCAGCTCACACGGGACTAGCCAATTGCGCGAGCAGTACTTC.

The chain carries TRBV19 and TRBJ1-5, with D possibly TRBD1 on 6 matching bases. The germline V and J ends were trimmed by 10 bases and 3 bases, with 13 bases remaining between them. Germline V gives CDR1 LNHDA, CDR2 SQIVND (reference sequence). The CDR3 is 13 residues long. The CDR3 loop is CATLYRDNQPQHF. Here the CDR3 DNA reads TGTGCCACCCTCTACAGGGACAATCAGCCCCAGCATTTT.

The chain carries TRBV29-1 and TRBJ1-2; D unclear. The V end lost 0 bases, the J end lost 4 bases, and 9 bases lay between the germline ends. The CDR3 extends over 13 amino acids. CDR1 and CDR2 (germline): SQVTM, ANQGSEA. CDR3: CSVEDRGGYGYTF. DNA for the CDR3: TGCAGCGTTGAAGATAGAGGAGGCTATGGCTACACCTTC.

J is TRBJ2-2 and V is TRBV2; 7 bases line up with TRBD1. Per germline, CDR1 SNHLY and CDR2 FYNNEI. The trim removed 6 bases at V and 0 bases at J, leaving 1 base unmatched. This CDR3 has 14 amino acids. As DNA, the CDR3 is TGTGCCAGCAGCGGGACAGCGAACACCGGGGAGCTGTTTTTT. It translates to CASSGTANTGELFF.

This sequence joins TRBV19 and TRBJ2-2; D ambiguous. The V gene's germline CDR1 is LNHDA and CDR2 SQIVND (reference sequence). The CDR3 has 13 amino acids. The germline V and J ends were trimmed by 10 bases and 1 base, with 10 bases remaining between them. This CDR3 is CATLEQNTGELFF. The CDR3 coding sequence is TGTGCCACCTTGGAGCAGAACACCGGGGAGCTGTTTTTT.

This chain links TRBV2 with TRBJ1-4; unclear D gene. This CDR3 has 14 amino acids. Germline V lookup: CDR1 SNHLY, CDR2 FYNNEI. V was cut by 4 bases and J by 7 bases, with 13 bases left in between. In DNA, the CDR3 is TGTGCCAGCAGTGGGCGGGGAGTTGGTGAAAAACTGTTTTTT. Amino acid sequence: CASSGRGVGEKLFF.

This chain links TRBV19 with TRBJ1-5, with D uncertain. The CDR3 loop spans 14 amino acids. The germline V and J ends were trimmed by 1 base and 7 bases, with 11 bases remaining between them. CDR1 LNHDA and CDR2 SQIVND come from the germline V gene (reference sequence). CDR3 coding DNA: TGTGCCAGTAGTATAGTGAGGGTTGGACAGCCCCAGCATTTT. This codes for CASSIVRVGQPQHF.

The chain is built from TRBV7-2 and TRBJ2-2; D is ambiguous. V was shortened by 5 bases and J by 6 bases, with 10 bases between the two germline ends. Germline loops: CDR1 SGHTA, CDR2 FQGNSA. CDR3 length equals 13 residues. The CDR3 is CASSQAPPGELFF. In DNA form, the CDR3 reads TGTGCCAGCAGCCAAGCCCCCCCCGGGGAGCTGTTTTTT.

This clone was observed a handful of times. V is TRBV10-1 and J is TRBJ2-7; 7 nucleotides agree with TRBD2. V gave up 3 bases and J gave up 6 bases; unmatched junction bases: 11. Looked up from germline, CDR1 is WNHNN and CDR2 is SYGVQD (reference sequence). The length of the CDR3 is 15 residues. CDR3 sequence reads: CASSDYRDYGGEQYF. The CDR3, as DNA: TGCGCCAGCAGTGATTACCGGGACTACGGGGGCGAGCAGTACTTC.

This chain connects TRBV29-1 to TRBJ1-1; D gene unclear. V shed 1 base and J shed 2 bases, with 8 bases lying between them. The CDR3 loop spans 13 amino acids. Germline-derived CDR1 and CDR2 are SQVTM and ANQGSEA. For the CDR3, the DNA is TGCAGCGTTGAAGTGGTTGGCAACACTGAAGCTTTCTTT. This sequence encodes CSVEVVGNTEAFF.

The rearrangement uses TRBV13 and TRBJ1-1; D remains unclear. The CDR3 sequence is 15 residues long. Germline CDR1 PRHDT, CDR2 FYEKMQ (reference sequence). Trimming took off 5 bases at V and 6 bases at J, with 19 bases between the two ends. Here the CDR3 DNA reads TGTGCCAGCAGCCCACGGGTCCGTAATCATGCTGAAGCTTTCTTT. It codes for CASSPRVRNHAEAFF.

The chain has TRBV25-1 and TRBJ2-3; weak D call: TRBD2 (6 bases). CDR3 length: 15 amino acids. Per germline, CDR1 MGHDK and CDR2 SYGVNS. V lost 4 bases and J 2 bases, leaving 13 bases between the germline ends. The CDR3 here is CASSGGRSATDTQYF. The CDR3 nucleotides are TGTGCCAGCAGTGGAGGGAGGTCGGCCACAGATACGCAGTATTTT.

The chain links TRBV27 to TRBJ2-3; the match to TRBD2 covers 7 bases. CDR1 MNHEY and CDR2 SMNVEV come from the germline V gene (reference sequence). The CDR3 length is 18 residues. The V gene end was trimmed by 5 bases and the J gene end by 1 base; junction bases not matched to a gene: 15. This CDR3 reads CASSPGPLLAQGTDTQYF. The CDR3 DNA reads as TGTGCCAGCAGTCCCGGTCCCCTACTAGCGCAGGGCACAGATACGCAGTATTTT.

The V call is TRBV5-1, the J call TRBJ2-5; 9 bases line up with TRBD1. Germline assignment: CDR1 SGHRS and CDR2 YFSETQ. The CDR3 totals 15 residues. V was clipped by 1 base and J by 5 bases; unmatched bases: 6. CDR3 in DNA: TGCGCCAGCAGCTTGAGGACAGGGGAGGACGAGACCCAGTACTTC. Encoded protein: CASSLRTGEDETQYF.

The genes are TRBV27 and TRBJ1-6; D is unclear. The V gene lost 5 bases and the J gene lost 0 bases, with 17 bases spanning the gap. The CDR3 is 18 amino acids. CDR1 is MNHEY and CDR2 is SMNVEV in the germline V gene (reference sequence). The CDR3 DNA follows: TGTGCCAGCAGTCTACTAGGTGAAGCGAGCTCCTATAATTCACCCCTCCACTTT. This encodes CASSLLGEASSYNSPLHF.

This sequence joins TRBV19 and TRBJ1-5; possibly TRBD1 for D (5 bases). The CDR3 spans 15 residues. Germline CDR1 is LNHDA and CDR2 is SQIVND (reference sequence). The V end was cut by 5 bases, the J end by 4 bases, with 15 bases between. CDR3 sequence reads: CASSFVQAGNQPQHF. DNA for the CDR3: TGTGCCAGTAGTTTTGTACAGGCGGGAAATCAGCCCCAGCATTTT.

This clone was counted only a few times. This CDR3 reads CASSPWGGTNTGELFF. The CDR3 nucleotides are TGTGCCAGCAGCCCCTGGGGGGGCACGAACACCGGGGAGCTGTTTTTT. V usage is TRBV7-9 and J usage is TRBJ2-2, with D tentatively TRBD2 (7 bases). This CDR3 spans 16 amino acids. Trimming stripped 5 bases from V and 0 bases from J, with 13 bases between. Germline V gives CDR1 SEHNR, CDR2 FQNEAQ (reference sequence).